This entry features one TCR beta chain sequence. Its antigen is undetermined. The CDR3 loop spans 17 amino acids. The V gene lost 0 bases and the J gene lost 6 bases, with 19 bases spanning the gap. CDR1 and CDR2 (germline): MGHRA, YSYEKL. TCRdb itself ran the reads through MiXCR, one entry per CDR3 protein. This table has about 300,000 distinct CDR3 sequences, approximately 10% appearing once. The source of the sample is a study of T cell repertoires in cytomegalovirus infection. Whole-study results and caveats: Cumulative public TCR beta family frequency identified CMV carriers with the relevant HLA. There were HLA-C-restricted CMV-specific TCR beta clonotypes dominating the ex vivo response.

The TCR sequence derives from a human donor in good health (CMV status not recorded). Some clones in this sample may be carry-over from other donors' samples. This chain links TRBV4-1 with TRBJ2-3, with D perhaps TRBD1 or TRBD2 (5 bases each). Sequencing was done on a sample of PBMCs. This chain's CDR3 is CASSQDGPGRSGDTQYF. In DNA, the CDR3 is TGCGCCAGCAGCCAAGATGGGCCGGGACGATCGGGGGATACGCAGTATTTT.